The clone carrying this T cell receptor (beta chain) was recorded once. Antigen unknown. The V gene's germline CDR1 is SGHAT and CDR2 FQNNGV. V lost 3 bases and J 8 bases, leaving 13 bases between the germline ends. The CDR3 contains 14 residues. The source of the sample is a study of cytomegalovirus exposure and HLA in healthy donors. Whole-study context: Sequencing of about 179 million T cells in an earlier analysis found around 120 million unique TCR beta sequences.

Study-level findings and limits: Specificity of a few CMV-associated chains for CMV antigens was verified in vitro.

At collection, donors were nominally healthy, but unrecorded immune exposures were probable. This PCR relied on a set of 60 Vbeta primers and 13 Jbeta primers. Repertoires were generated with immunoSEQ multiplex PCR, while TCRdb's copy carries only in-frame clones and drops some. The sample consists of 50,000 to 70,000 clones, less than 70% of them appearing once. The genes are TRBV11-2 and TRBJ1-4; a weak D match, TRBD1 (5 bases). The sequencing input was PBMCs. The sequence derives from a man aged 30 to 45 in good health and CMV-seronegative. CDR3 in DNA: TGTGCCAGCAGCTTGGGGGGAGTGGGAGAAAAACTGTTTTTT. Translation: CASSLGGVGEKLFF.